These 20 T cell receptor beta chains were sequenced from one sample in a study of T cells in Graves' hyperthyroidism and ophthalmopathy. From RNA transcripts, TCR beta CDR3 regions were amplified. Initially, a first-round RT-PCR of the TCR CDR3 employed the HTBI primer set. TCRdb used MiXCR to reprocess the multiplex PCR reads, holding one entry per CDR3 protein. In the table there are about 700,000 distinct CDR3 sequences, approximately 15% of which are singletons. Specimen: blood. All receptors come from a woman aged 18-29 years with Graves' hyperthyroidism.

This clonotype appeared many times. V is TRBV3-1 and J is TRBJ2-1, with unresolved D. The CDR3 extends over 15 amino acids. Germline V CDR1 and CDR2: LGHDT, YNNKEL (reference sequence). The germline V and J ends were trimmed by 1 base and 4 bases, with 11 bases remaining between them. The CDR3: CASSQGISMYNEQFF. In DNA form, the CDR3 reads TGTGCCAGCAGCCAAGGTATCTCGATGTACAATGAGCAGTTCTTC.

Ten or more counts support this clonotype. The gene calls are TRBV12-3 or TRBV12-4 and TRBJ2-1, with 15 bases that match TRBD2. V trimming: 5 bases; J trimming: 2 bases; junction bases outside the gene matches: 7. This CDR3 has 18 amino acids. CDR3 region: CASSLGLAGGITYNEQFF. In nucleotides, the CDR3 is TGTGCCAGCAGTCTCGGACTAGCGGGAGGGATAACCTACAATGAGCAGTTCTTC.

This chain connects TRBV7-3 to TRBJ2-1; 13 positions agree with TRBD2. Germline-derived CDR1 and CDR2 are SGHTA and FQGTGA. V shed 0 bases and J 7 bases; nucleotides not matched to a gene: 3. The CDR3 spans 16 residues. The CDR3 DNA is TGTGCCAGCAGCTTAACTTGGACTAGCGGGAGAAATGAGCAGTTCTTC. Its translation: CASSLTWTSGRNEQFF.

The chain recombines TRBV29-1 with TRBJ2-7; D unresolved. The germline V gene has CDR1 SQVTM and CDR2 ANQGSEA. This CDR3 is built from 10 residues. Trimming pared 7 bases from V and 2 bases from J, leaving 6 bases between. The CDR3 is CSGTTYEQYF. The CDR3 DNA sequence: TGCAGCGGCACCACCTACGAGCAGTACTTC.

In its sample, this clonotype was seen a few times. DNA for the CDR3: TGTGCCAGCAGTTTACTCGCGGTGGAGACCCAGTACTTC. Its translation is CASSLLAVETQYF. V usage is TRBV12-3 or TRBV12-4 and J usage is TRBJ2-5; D is unclear. Between the trimmed V and J ends, which lost 2 bases and 5 bases, there was a span of 9 bases. CDR3 size: 13 residues.

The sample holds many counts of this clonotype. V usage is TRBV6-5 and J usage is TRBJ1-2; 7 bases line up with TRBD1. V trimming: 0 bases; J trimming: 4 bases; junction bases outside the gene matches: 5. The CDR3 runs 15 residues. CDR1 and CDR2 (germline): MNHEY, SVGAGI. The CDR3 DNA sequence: TGTGCCAGCAGTTACTCTCGGGACAGCGCCTATGGCTACACCTTC. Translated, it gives CASSYSRDSAYGYTF.

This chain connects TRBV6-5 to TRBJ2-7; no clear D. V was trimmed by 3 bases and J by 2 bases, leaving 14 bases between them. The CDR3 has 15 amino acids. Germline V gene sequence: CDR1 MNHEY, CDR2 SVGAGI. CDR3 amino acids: CASSYLIDGTYEQYF. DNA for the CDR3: TGTGCCAGCAGTTATCTAATTGACGGAACCTACGAGCAGTACTTC.

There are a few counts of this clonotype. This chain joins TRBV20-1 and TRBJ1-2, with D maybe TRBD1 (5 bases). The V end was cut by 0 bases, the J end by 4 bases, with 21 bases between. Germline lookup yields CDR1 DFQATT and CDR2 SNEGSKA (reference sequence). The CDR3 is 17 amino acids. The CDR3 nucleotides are TGCAGTGCTAGAGATCTCCAAACCGCCGCAGGGACCTATGGCTACACCTTC. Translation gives CSARDLQTAAGTYGYTF.

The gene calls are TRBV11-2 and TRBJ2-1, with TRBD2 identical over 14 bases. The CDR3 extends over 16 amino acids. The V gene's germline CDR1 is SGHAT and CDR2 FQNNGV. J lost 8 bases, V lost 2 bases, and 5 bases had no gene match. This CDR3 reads CASSLWTSGRFDEQFF. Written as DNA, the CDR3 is TGTGCCAGCAGCTTATGGACTAGCGGGAGGTTCGATGAGCAGTTCTTC.

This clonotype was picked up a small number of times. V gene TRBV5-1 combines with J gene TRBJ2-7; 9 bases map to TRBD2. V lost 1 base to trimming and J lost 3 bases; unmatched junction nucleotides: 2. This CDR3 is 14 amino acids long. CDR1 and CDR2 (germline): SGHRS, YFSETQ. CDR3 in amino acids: CASSLTSGFYEQYF. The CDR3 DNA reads TGCGCCAGCAGCTTGACTAGCGGGTTCTACGAGCAGTACTTC.

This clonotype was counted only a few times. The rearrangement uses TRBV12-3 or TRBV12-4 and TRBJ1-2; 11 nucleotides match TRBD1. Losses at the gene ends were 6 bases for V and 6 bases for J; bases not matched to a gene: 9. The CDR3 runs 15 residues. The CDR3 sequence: CASRRPGQGVHGYTF. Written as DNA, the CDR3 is TGTGCCAGCAGGCGACCGGGACAGGGGGTGCATGGCTACACCTTC.

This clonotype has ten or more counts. CDR3 region: CASRNLAGVLETQYF. The CDR3 nucleotides are TGTGCCAGCAGAAACCTAGCGGGAGTGTTGGAGACCCAGTACTTC. The rearrangement links TRBV7-2 to TRBJ2-5; 10 bases line up with TRBD2. From germline, CDR1 is SGHTA and CDR2 FQGNSA. Unmatched junction bases numbered 9, after V lost 6 bases and J lost 5 bases. The CDR3 extends over 15 amino acids.

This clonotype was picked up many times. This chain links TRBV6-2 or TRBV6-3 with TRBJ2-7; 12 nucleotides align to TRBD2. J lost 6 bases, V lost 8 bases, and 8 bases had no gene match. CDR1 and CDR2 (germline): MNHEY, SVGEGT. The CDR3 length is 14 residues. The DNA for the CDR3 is TGTGCCAGCTTACTAGCGGGAGGAGTCGGCGAGCAGTACTTC. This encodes CASLLAGGVGEQYF.

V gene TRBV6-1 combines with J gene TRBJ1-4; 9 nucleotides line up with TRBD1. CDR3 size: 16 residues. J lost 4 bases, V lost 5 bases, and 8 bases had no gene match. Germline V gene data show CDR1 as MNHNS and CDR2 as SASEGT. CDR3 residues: CASSSGQGISNEKLFF. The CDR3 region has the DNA TGTGCCAGCAGTTCCGGACAGGGGATCAGTAATGAAAAACTGTTTTTT.

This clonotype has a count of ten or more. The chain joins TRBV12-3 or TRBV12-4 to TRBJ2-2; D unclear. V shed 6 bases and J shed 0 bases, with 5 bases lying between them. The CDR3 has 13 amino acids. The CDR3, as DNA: TGTGCCAGCAGAGGGACGAACACCGGGGAGCTGTTTTTT. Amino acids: CASRGTNTGELFF.

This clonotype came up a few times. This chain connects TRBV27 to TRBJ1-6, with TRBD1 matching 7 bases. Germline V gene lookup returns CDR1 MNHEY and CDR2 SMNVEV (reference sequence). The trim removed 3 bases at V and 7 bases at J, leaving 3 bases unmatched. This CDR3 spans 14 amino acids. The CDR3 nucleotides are TGTGCCAGCAGTTTGGGGGACAGAAATTCACCCCTCCACTTT. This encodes CASSLGDRNSPLHF.

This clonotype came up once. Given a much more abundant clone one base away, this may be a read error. The CDR3 here is CASSSIFSGGGNEQFF. The CDR3 DNA follows: TGTGCCAGCAGCTCTATTTTTAGCGGGGGGGGGAATGAGCAGTTCTTC. The chain joins TRBV7-8 to TRBJ2-1, with TRBD2 identical over 11 bases. V dropped 4 bases and J dropped 7; count of bases not matched to a gene: 9. There are 16 residues in the CDR3. The germline CDR1 and CDR2 sequences are SGHVS and FQNEAQ.

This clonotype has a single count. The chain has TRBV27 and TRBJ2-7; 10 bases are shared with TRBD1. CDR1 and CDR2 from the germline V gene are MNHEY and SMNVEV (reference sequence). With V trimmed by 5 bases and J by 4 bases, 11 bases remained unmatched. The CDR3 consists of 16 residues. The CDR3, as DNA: TGTGCCAGCAGTCCCCACTCGACAGGGGGCTGGTACGAGCAGTACTTC. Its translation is CASSPHSTGGWYEQYF.

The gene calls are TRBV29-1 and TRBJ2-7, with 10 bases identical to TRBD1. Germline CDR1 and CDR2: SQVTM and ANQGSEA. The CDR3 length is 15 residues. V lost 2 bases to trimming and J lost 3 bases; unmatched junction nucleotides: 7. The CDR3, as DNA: TGCAGCGTTGAAATCCCGGGACAGGGGAGCTACGAGCAGTACTTC. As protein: CSVEIPGQGSYEQYF.

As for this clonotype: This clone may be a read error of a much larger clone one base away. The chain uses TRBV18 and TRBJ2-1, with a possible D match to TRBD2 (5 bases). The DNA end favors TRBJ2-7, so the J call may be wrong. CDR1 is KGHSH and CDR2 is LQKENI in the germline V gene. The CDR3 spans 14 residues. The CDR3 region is CASSLPGSYNEQYF. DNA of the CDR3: TGTGCCAGCTCACTCCCGGGAAGCTACAATGAGCAGTACTTC.